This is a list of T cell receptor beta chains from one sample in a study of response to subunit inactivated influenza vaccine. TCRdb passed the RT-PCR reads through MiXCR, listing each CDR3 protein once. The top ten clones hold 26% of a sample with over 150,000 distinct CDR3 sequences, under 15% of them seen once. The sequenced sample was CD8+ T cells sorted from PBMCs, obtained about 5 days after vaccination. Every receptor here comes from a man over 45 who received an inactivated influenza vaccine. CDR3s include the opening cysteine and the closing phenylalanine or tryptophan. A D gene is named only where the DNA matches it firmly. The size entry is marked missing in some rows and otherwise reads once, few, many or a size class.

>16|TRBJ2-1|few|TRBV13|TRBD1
CASSSLRDRSYNEQFF
TGTGCCAGCAGCTCCCTCCGGGACAGGTCCTACAATGAGCAGTTCTTC
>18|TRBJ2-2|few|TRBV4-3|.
CASSQDQRAETNTGELFF
TGCGCCAGCAGCCAAGATCAACGGGCGGAAACGAACACCGGGGAGCTGTTTTTT
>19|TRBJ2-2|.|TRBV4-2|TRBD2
CASSLGGAGSIINTGELFF
TGTGCCAGCAGCCTCGGGGGAGCGGGGTCCATCATTAACACCGGGGAGCTGTTTTTT
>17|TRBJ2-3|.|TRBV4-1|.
CASSQTAGTSLTDTQYF
TGCGCCAGCAGCCAGACAGCCGGGACCAGCCTCACAGATACGCAGTATTTT
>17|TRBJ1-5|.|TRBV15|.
CATSPSRDGGQRQPQHF
TGTGCCACCAGCCCCAGCAGGGATGGGGGTCAGAGGCAGCCCCAGCATTTT
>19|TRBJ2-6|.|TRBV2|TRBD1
CARSPAGRTGFTGANVLTF
TGTGCCCGCAGCCCGGCCGGACGGACAGGATTTACTGGGGCCAACGTCCTGACTTTC
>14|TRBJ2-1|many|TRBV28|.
CASSFGGRRGEQFF
TGTGCCAGCAGTTTCGGTGGGAGAAGGGGTGAGCAGTTCTTC
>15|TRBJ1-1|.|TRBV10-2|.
CASTEYILVNTEAFF
TGCGCCAGCACTGAGTACATCCTGGTGAACACTGAAGCTTTCTTT
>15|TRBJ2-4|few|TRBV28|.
CASSLPGPTKNIQYF
TGTGCCAGCAGCCTCCCTGGGCCCACCAAAAACATTCAGTACTTC
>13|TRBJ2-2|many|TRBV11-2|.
CASSSRNTGELFF
TGTGCCAGCAGCTCCAGGAACACCGGGGAGCTGTTTTTT
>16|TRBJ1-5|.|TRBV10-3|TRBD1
CAISESGTGFNQPQHF
TGTGCCATCAGTGAGTCCGGGACAGGATTCAATCAGCCCCAGCATTTT
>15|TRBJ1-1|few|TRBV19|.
CASSTDGIVGTEAFF
TGTGCCAGTAGTACCGACGGGATCGTCGGAACTGAAGCTTTCTTT
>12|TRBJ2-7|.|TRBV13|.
CASSLLGYEQYF
TGTGCCAGCAGCCTCCTAGGGTACGAGCAGTACTTC
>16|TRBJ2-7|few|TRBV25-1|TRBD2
CASSGQRTSESYEQYF
TGTGCCAGCAGTGGACAACGGACTAGCGAGAGCTACGAGCAGTACTTC
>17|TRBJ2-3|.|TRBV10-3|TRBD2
CAISESGIAGGADTQYF
TGTGCCATCAGTGAGTCCGGGATAGCGGGGGGCGCAGATACGCAGTATTTT
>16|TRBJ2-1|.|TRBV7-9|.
CASSPPGVPSYNEQFF
TGTGCCAGCAGCCCGCCGGGGGTCCCCTCCTACAATGAGCAGTTCTTC
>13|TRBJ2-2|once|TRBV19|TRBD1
CASNHRGTGELFF
TGTGCCAGTAACCACAGGGGCACCGGGGAGCTGTTTTTT
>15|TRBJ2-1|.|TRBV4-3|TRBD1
CASSQDDRGYREQFF
TGCGCCAGCAGCCAAGATGACAGGGGCTATCGGGAGCAGTTCTTC
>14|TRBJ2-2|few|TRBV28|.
CASTEGGGTGELFF
TGTGCCAGCACCGAGGGGGGAGGAACCGGGGAGCTGTTTTTT
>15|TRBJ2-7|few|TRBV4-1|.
CASSHSGADSDEQYF
TGCGCCAGCAGCCATTCGGGGGCCGATTCCGACGAGCAGTACTTC
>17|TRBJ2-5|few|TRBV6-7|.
CASSYSIGTDRQETQYF
TGTGCCAGCAGTTACTCGATTGGGACGGACCGACAAGAGACCCAGTACTTC
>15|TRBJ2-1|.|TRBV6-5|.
CASSYRGSSYNEQFF
TGTGCCAGCAGTTACCGGGGGAGCTCCTACAATGAGCAGTTCTTC
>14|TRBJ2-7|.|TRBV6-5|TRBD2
CASSSVAGGYEQYF
TGTGCCAGCAGTTCGGTAGCGGGGGGGTACGAGCAGTACTTC
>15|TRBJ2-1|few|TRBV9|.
CASSAATSSYNEQFF
TGTGCCAGCAGCGCAGCGACGAGCTCCTACAATGAGCAGTTCTTC
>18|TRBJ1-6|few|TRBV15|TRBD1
CATSIHPSGTGAWSPLHF
TGTGCCACCAGCATTCACCCTTCCGGGACAGGGGCCTGGTCACCCCTCCACTTT
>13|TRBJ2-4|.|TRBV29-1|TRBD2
CSVLAGGKNIQYF
TGCAGCGTCCTAGCGGGAGGGAAAAACATTCAGTACTTC
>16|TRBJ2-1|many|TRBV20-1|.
CSARTDRGLAPNEQFF
TGCAGTGCTAGAACTGATAGAGGGCTAGCCCCCAATGAGCAGTTCTTC
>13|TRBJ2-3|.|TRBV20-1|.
CSALQGSTDTQYF
TGCAGTGCCCTTCAGGGGAGCACAGATACGCAGTATTTT
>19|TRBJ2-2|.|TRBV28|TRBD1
CGSIHWTGGLIPNTGELFF
TGTGGCAGCATCCACTGGACAGGGGGCCTAATCCCGAACACCGGGGAGCTGTTTTTT
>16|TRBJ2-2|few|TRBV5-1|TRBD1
CASSLGDRGHTGELFF
TGCGCCAGCAGCTTGGGGGACAGGGGACACACCGGGGAGCTGTTTTTT
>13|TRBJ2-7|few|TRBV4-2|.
CASSQEGWYEQYF
TGTGCCAGCAGCCAAGAGGGATGGTACGAGCAGTACTTC
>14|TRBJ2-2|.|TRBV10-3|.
CAISETVSTGELFF
TGTGCCATCAGTGAGACAGTAAGCACCGGGGAGCTGTTTTTT
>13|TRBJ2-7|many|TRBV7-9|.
CASSLSSSYEQYF
TGTGCCAGCAGTTTGTCGAGCTCCTACGAGCAGTACTTC
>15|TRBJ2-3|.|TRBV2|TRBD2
CASSEPGLLTDTQYF
TGTGCCAGCAGTGAACCGGGACTATTGACAGATACGCAGTATTTT
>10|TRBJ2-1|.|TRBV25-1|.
CASSGVEQFF
TGTGCCAGCAGTGGCGTGGAGCAGTTCTTC
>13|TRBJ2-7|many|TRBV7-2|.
CASSSLGVGQQYF
TGTGCCAGCAGCAGTTTGGGGGTAGGACAGCAGTACTTC
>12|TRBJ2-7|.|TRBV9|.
CASSDGGSEQYF
TGTGCCAGCAGCGACGGGGGATCCGAGCAGTACTTC
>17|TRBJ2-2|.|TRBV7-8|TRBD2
CASRQESAGEFTGELFF
TGTGCCAGCAGGCAAGAGTCGGCGGGAGAGTTCACCGGGGAGCTGTTTTTT
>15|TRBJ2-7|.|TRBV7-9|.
CASSLIRDAFYEQYF
TGTGCCAGCAGCTTAATCCGGGACGCATTCTACGAGCAGTACTTC
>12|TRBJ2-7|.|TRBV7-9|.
CASSLEQAEQYF
TGTGCCAGCAGCTTAGAACAGGCCGAGCAGTACTTC
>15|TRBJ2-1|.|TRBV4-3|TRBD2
CASSQQGGAYNEQFF
TGCGCCAGCAGCCAGCAGGGAGGGGCGTACAATGAGCAGTTCTTC
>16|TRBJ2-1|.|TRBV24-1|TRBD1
CATSDPRDRSYNEQFF
TGTGCCACCAGTGATCCCCGGGACAGGTCCTACAATGAGCAGTTCTTC
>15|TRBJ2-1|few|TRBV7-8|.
CASRPDWYGSNEQFF
TGTGCCAGCAGGCCGGATTGGTACGGAAGCAATGAGCAGTTCTTC